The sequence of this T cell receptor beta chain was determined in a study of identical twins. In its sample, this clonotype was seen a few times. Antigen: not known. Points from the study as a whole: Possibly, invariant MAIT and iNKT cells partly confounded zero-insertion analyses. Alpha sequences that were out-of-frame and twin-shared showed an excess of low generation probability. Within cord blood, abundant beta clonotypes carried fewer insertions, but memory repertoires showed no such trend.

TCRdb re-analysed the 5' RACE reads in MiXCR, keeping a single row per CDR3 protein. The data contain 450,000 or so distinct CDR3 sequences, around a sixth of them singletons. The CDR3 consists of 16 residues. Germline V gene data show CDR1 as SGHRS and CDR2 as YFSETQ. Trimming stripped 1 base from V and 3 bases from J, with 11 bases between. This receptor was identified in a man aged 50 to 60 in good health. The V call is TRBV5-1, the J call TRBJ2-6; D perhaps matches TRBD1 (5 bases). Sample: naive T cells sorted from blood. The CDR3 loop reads CASSLQGLGGANVLTF. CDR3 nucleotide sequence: TGCGCCAGCAGCTTGCAGGGATTAGGTGGGGCCAACGTCCTGACTTTC.